There are a few counts of the clone carrying this TCR beta chain. Sequenced by immunoSEQ multiplex PCR; TCRdb stores in-frame clones only, minus some. This sample carries some 80,000 clones, 65% to 90% of them seen once, and the ten largest clones take just under 2%. The data derive from a study of OX40 agonist ivuxolimab in advanced cancers. From germline, CDR1 is KGHSH and CDR2 LQKENI. The CDR3 runs to 13 residues. V shed 6 bases and J shed 6 bases, with 12 bases lying between them. The chain couples TRBV18 to TRBJ1-5; D is possibly TRBD1 (6 bases). The origin of this receptor is an adult with an advanced solid tumor such as melanoma, head and neck, liver or kidney cancer. This specimen consisted of CD4+ or CD8+ T cells sorted from blood, obtained in a trial of the OX40 agonist ivuxolimab. CDR3 protein: CASSRTASQPQHF. The CDR3 region has the DNA TGTGCCAGCTCCAGGACAGCGAGTCAGCCCCAGCATTTT.